This is a list of T cell receptor beta chains from one sample in a study of blood T cell repertoires in COVID-19. Here immunoSEQ multiplex PCR was the method, and the copy in TCRdb shows in-frame clones only, minus some. The sample lists 140,000 or so clones, around 83% occurring once. The sample was peripheral blood. Every receptor here comes from a man between 60 and 70 years old with active or convalescent COVID-19. Each CDR3 is given with its conserved first and last residue. D genes are given only for firm matches. The size entry is marked missing in some rows and otherwise reads once, few, many or a size class.

CDR3 DNA | CDR3 protein | D gene | J gene | V gene | CDR3 length | clone size
TGTGCCAGCAGCTTCCTACAGGGTTGGAGTTCTAATGAAAAACTGTTTTTT | CASSFLQGWSSNEKLFF | . | TRBJ1-4 | TRBV12-1 | 17 | .
TGTGCCAGCCGAGACAATAACTATGGCTACACCTTC | CASRDNNYGYTF | . | TRBJ1-2 | TRBV11-2 | 12 | .
TGTGCCAGCAGCCGGGGGGCAGCTCAAGAGACCCAGTACTTC | CASSRGAAQETQYF | . | TRBJ2-5 | TRBV13 | 14 | .
TGCGCCAGCAGTGAAAGCGGGAGAAGGGAGACCCAGTACTTC | CASSESGRRETQYF | TRBD2 | TRBJ2-5 | TRBV10-1 | 14 | .
TGTGCCAGCAGCTTACAGGGGGCTCTCTACGAGCAGTACTTC | CASSLQGALYEQYF | TRBD1 | TRBJ2-7 | TRBV5-6 | 14 | .
TGTGCCAGTAGTGCCCGGACTAGCGGGAGTAACAATGAGCAGTTCTTC | CASSARTSGSNNEQFF | TRBD2 | TRBJ2-1 | TRBV19 | 16 | .
TGTGCCAGCAGTTACTCTGGGGGACTAGGCGCCTACAATGAGCAGTTCTTC | CASSYSGGLGAYNEQFF | TRBD2 | TRBJ2-1 | TRBV6-2/TRBV6-3 | 17 | .
TGTGCCACCCGCCAGGTTGGCATCTATGGCTACACCTTC | CATRQVGIYGYTF | . | TRBJ1-2 | TRBV19 | 13 | few
TGTGCCAGCACCCCCCAGGGCTATCGCAATCAGCCCCAGCATTTT | CASTPQGYRNQPQHF | . | TRBJ1-5 | TRBV6-2/TRBV6-3 | 15 | once
TGTGCCAGCAGCGTAGGCCCCGGGACAGGGAACGTCGAGCAGTACTTC | CASSVGPGTGNVEQYF | TRBD1 | TRBJ2-7 | TRBV9 | 16 | once
TGCGCCAGCAGCCAAGACTTCGGGGGAGGTGGGTATGGCTACACCTTC | CASSQDFGGGGYGYTF | . | TRBJ1-2 | TRBV4-3 | 16 | few
TGTGCCAGCAGCTTGGATCCCGGAGGGAACACTGAAGCTTTCTTT | CASSLDPGGNTEAFF | . | TRBJ1-1 | TRBV11-3 | 15 | .
TGTGCCAGCAGGATCGTAGCGGAGAACCGAGAGACCCAGTACTTC | CASRIVAENRETQYF | . | TRBJ2-5 | TRBV6-5 | 15 | .
TGTGCCAGCAGTTACTTGCAGGTTCCCTACAATGAGCAGTTCTTC | CASSYLQVPYNEQFF | . | TRBJ2-1 | TRBV6-2/TRBV6-3 | 15 | .
TGTGCCAGTAGACTAGCGGGGCCACCGAGCTCCTACGAGCAGTACTTC | CASRLAGPPSSYEQYF | TRBD2 | TRBJ2-7 | TRBV7-2 | 16 | .
TGTGCCAGCAGTCCGGTGGCGGGGGTAGACACCGGGGAGCTGTTTTTT | CASSPVAGVDTGELFF | TRBD2 | TRBJ2-2 | TRBV7-7 | 16 | .
TGTGCCAGCAGTCTTGACAGGAATCAGCCCCAGCATTTT | CASSLDRNQPQHF | . | TRBJ1-5 | TRBV12-3/TRBV12-4 | 13 | .
TGTGCCAGCAGCGTGGGGGGCATGCCCTCTGGAAACACCATATATTTT | CASSVGGMPSGNTIYF | . | TRBJ1-3 | TRBV5-4 | 16 | .
TGCAGCGTTGCGGGGAATAGCAATCAGCCCCAGCATTTT | CSVAGNSNQPQHF | . | TRBJ1-5 | TRBV29-1 | 13 | .
TGCGCCAGCAGCCTTGGTCTATACAATGAGCAGTTCTTC | CASSLGLYNEQFF | . | TRBJ2-1 | TRBV4-3 | 13 | few
TGTGCCAGCAGTTACTTTCCCGTTAATGAAAAACTGTTTTTT | CASSYFPVNEKLFF | . | TRBJ1-4 | TRBV6-6 | 14 | .
TGCGCCAGCAGCTTGGTAGGCCTAGCGGGAGCGGGAGAGACCCAGTACTTC | CASSLVGLAGAGETQYF | TRBD2 | TRBJ2-5 | TRBV5-1 | 17 | .
TGTGCCAGCAGTTTAAGGAGGGTATTGGGGGCCCTCCACTTT | CASSLRRVLGALHF | . | TRBJ1-6 | TRBV27 | 14 | .
TGTGCCAGCAGTTTGTATGGGGCCCAGCCCCAGCATTTT | CASSLYGAQPQHF | . | TRBJ1-5 | TRBV28 | 13 | few
TGTGCTAGTGGTTTGGGGGACAGGGCTGAAAGCAATCAGCCCCAGCATTTT | CASGLGDRAESNQPQHF | TRBD1 | TRBJ1-5 | TRBV12-5 | 17 | once
TGCGCCAGCAGCCAAGAGGGGGGGGTGGCCAGCCAAGAGACCCAGTACTTC | CASSQEGGVASQETQYF | TRBD2 | TRBJ2-5 | TRBV4-3 | 17 | .
TGTGCCAGCAGCGTAGGAGGGACAGGGAGTAATGAGCAGTTCTTC | CASSVGGTGSNEQFF | TRBD1 | TRBJ2-1 | TRBV9 | 15 | .
TGTGCCAGCTCACCACCTCAAAGGACTTACCCTAACACTGAAGCTTTCTTT | CASSPPQRTYPNTEAFF | . | TRBJ1-1 | TRBV18 | 17 | .
TGTGCCAGCAGCCCTCCCCGCCTACCTCTCTCGGGCTACACCTTC | CASSPPRLPLSGYTF | . | TRBJ1-2 | TRBV7-9 | 15 | .
TGTGCCAGCAGTGACGGAACACCGGGGAATCAGCCCCAGCATTTT | CASSDGTPGNQPQHF | . | TRBJ1-5 | TRBV6-1 | 15 | .
TGTGCCAGCAGCTTGGGTGGAGCAGGGGGCTCCACTGAAGCTTTCTTT | CASSLGGAGGSTEAFF | TRBD1 | TRBJ1-1 | TRBV5-6 | 16 | .
TGTGCCAGCAGTAAGAGTGTGTCTAGAGCCTACGAGCAGTACTTC | CASSKSVSRAYEQYF | . | TRBJ2-7 | TRBV2 | 15 | .
TGTGCCAGCAGCTCCCGGACAGGGAAGGGGGACTATGGCTACACCTTC | CASSSRTGKGDYGYTF | TRBD1 | TRBJ1-2 | TRBV6-2/TRBV6-3 | 16 | .
TGTGCCAGCAGTTACCCCCTTGGGGCGGGGGTGAACACCGGGGAGCTGTTTTTT | CASSYPLGAGVNTGELFF | TRBD2 | TRBJ2-2 | TRBV6-2/TRBV6-3 | 18 | .
TGTGCCAGCAGCTTAAATAGCGGGGGGCTCACAGATACGCAGTATTTT | CASSLNSGGLTDTQYF | TRBD2 | TRBJ2-3 | TRBV7-9 | 16 | .
TGTGCCAGCAGCCCAGGCCCTCGTCACAATGAGCAGTTCTTC | CASSPGPRHNEQFF | . | TRBJ2-1 | TRBV5-8 | 14 | .